These 24 T cell receptor beta chains came from one sample sequenced in a study of OX40 agonist ivuxolimab in advanced cancers. Method: immunoSEQ multiplex PCR; TCRdb's copy keeps in-frame clones and lacks some. The sample lists some 40,000 clones; approximately 90% were seen once. Source: CD4+ or CD8+ T cells sorted from blood, taken in a trial of the OX40 agonist ivuxolimab. Receptors were obtained from an adult with an advanced solid tumor such as melanoma, head and neck, liver or kidney cancer.

J is TRBJ1-6 and V is TRBV7-2; a weak D match, TRBD1 (6 bases). Germline lookup yields CDR1 SGHTA and CDR2 FQGNSA. Trimming stripped 6 bases from V and 0 bases from J, with 12 bases between. The CDR3 has 16 amino acids. CDR3 sequence: CASRGGASSYNSPLHF. The CDR3 DNA is TGTGCCAGCAGGGGGGGGGCGAGCTCCTATAATTCACCCCTCCACTTT.

The chain uses TRBV5-1 and TRBJ1-3, with D maybe TRBD1 (6 bases). The CDR3 sequence is 16 residues long. The V gene's germline CDR1 is SGHRS and CDR2 YFSETQ. With 4 bases removed from V and 2 bases from J, the gap between germline ends came to 16 bases. The CDR3 DNA reads TGCGCCAGCAGCGAAATGACCAGGGGAACTGGAAACACCATATATTTT. Its translation: CASSEMTRGTGNTIYF.

This clone was observed once. This chain joins TRBV19 and TRBJ2-2, with D perhaps matching TRBD1 (5 bases). Germline V gives CDR1 LNHDA, CDR2 SQIVND (reference sequence). The length of the CDR3 is 15 residues. V gave up 7 bases and J gave up 1 base, with 13 bases separating them. As DNA, the CDR3 is TGTGCCAGTACTCTCAGGGCACAGAACACCGGGGAGCTGTTTTTT. This codes for CASTLRAQNTGELFF.

For this clone: Likely a read error: the CDR3 ends without its conserved phenylalanine or tryptophan. The V and J genes are TRBV7-9 and TRBJ1-6; D may be TRBD1 (5 bases). The germline V and J ends were trimmed by 5 bases and 8 bases, with 16 bases remaining between them. CDR3 length equals 15 residues. CDR1 is SEHNR and CDR2 is FQNEAQ in the germline V gene (reference sequence). The CDR3 sequence: CASSPGSQGYSPLHL. CDR3 nucleotide sequence: TGTGCCAGCAGCCCAGGGAGCCAGGGCTATTCACCCCTCCACCTT.

V is TRBV18 and J is TRBJ1-3, with 7 bases lining up with TRBD1. CDR1 is KGHSH, CDR2 LQKENI, per germline. There are 16 residues in the CDR3. The trim removed 0 bases at V and 4 bases at J, leaving 6 bases unmatched. CDR3 nucleotides: TGTGCCAGCTCACCACCCCGGGGACAGCTAGGAAACACCATATATTTT. Protein: CASSPPRGQLGNTIYF.

The V and J genes are TRBV7-9 and TRBJ2-5, with D hard to call. Trimming stripped 5 bases from V and 1 base from J, with 17 bases between. The CDR3 totals 16 residues. Germline V gene lookup returns CDR1 SEHNR and CDR2 FQNEAQ (reference sequence). CDR3: CASSPGFPQFQETQYF. The DNA for the CDR3 is TGTGCCAGCAGCCCCGGCTTCCCGCAGTTCCAAGAGACCCAGTACTTC.

The chain carries TRBV27 and TRBJ2-6; either TRBD1 or TRBD2 may fit D (5 bases each). CDR3 length: 17 amino acids. Germline V lookup: CDR1 MNHEY, CDR2 SMNVEV (reference sequence). V shed 4 bases and J shed 1 base, with 14 bases lying between them. As DNA, the CDR3 is TGTGCCAGCAGTTCTCGTCTTGGGGGATCTGGGGCCAACGTCCTGACTTTC. It specifies CASSSRLGGSGANVLTF.

This chain connects TRBV11-3 to TRBJ1-1, with a tentative D call TRBD1 (5 bases). Germline V gene sequence: CDR1 SGHNT, CDR2 YENEEA. This CDR3 region has 14 residues. The ends were cut back, 3 bases at V and 2 bases at J, with 10 bases in the middle. The CDR3 here is CASSLGVDNTEAFF. The CDR3 bases are TGTGCCAGCAGCTTGGGGGTAGACAACACTGAAGCTTTCTTT.

V is TRBV9 and J is TRBJ2-1; 7 bases agree with TRBD2. The CDR3 has 15 amino acids. CDR1 is SGDLS and CDR2 is YYNGEE in the germline V gene. V lost 4 bases to trimming and J lost 7 bases; unmatched junction nucleotides: 11. The CDR3 is CASSPLVGGRNEQFF. DNA of the CDR3: TGTGCCAGCAGCCCCCTAGTGGGGGGGAGGAATGAGCAGTTCTTC.

A note on this clone: Germline is not matched at one junction end, which may reflect a read error. The chain has TRBV7-6 and TRBJ2-3; D may be TRBD2 (7 bases). The CDR3 runs to 15 residues. CDR1 is SGHVS, CDR2 FNYEAQ, per germline. The CDR3: CASTLGGGSTDTQYF. CDR3 nucleotides: TGTGCCAGCACCTTAGGGGGGGGGAGCACAGATACGCAGTATTTT.

The rearrangement links TRBV7-3 to TRBJ1-3; 8 nucleotides line up with TRBD1. The CDR3 runs to 18 residues. The germline gives CDR1 SGHTA, CDR2 FQGTGA. The J segment lost 0 bases and the V segment lost 5 bases, leaving 12 bases of the junction unmatched. The CDR3 DNA follows: TGTGCCAGCAGCCTATTGGGGCAGGGGGCTTCCTCTGGAAACACCATATATTTT. Amino acids: CASSLLGQGASSGNTIYF.

This clone appeared once. The V and J genes are TRBV10-3 and TRBJ2-5, with D hard to call. Looked up from germline, CDR1 is ENHRY and CDR2 is SYGVKD. Trimming left V 10 bases short and J 3 bases short, with 6 bases between. This CDR3 spans 10 amino acids. Written as DNA, the CDR3 is TGTGCCACTTTTGAAGAGACCCAGTACTTC. Translation gives CATFEETQYF.

The rearrangement uses TRBV27 and TRBJ1-2; 9 nucleotides align to TRBD1. Germline lookup yields CDR1 MNHEY and CDR2 SMNVEV (reference sequence). The CDR3 spans 13 residues. V shed 6 bases and J 2 bases; nucleotides not matched to a gene: 1. Here the CDR3 reads CASRGTGNYGYTF. The CDR3 nucleotides read TGTGCCAGCAGAGGGACAGGGAACTATGGCTACACCTTC.

This chain connects TRBV5-1 to TRBJ2-1; TRBD1 aligns across 9 bases. The J segment lost 7 bases and the V segment lost 4 bases, leaving 6 bases of the junction unmatched. Germline assignment: CDR1 SGHRS and CDR2 YFSETQ. The CDR3 consists of 14 residues. The CDR3 DNA reads as TGCGCCAGCAGCCCCCGACAGGGGGGGAATGAGCAGTTCTTC. Protein product: CASSPRQGGNEQFF.

About this clone: The conserved phenylalanine or tryptophan normally closing the CDR3 is absent here, so this likely arose from a read error. The chain has TRBV5-1 and TRBJ1-6; D not certain. Germline V gene sequence: CDR1 SGHRS, CDR2 YFSETQ. The CDR3 spans 14 residues. Trimming took off 0 bases at V and 6 bases at J, with 7 bases between the two ends. CDR3 loop: CASSLGQFNSPLHL. CDR3 in DNA: TGCGCCAGCAGCTTGGGGCAGTTTAATTCACCCCTCCACCTT.

The rearrangement joins TRBV5-4 to TRBJ1-3; 8 nucleotides align to TRBD1. The CDR3 has 16 residues. Per the germline V gene, CDR1 is SGHNT and CDR2 is YYREEE (reference sequence). Germline trimming cut 3 bases from V and 0 bases from J; bases unmatched to any gene: 5. The CDR3 DNA sequence: TGTGCCAGCAGCTGGGGACAGGTCGGCTCTGGAAACACCATATATTTT. Protein sequence: CASSWGQVGSGNTIYF.

The genes are TRBV7-2 and TRBJ2-7; a weak D match, TRBD1 (5 bases). V shed 1 base and J shed 2 bases, with 9 bases lying between them. The CDR3 has 14 amino acids. Per the germline V gene, CDR1 is SGHTA and CDR2 is FQGNSA. CDR3 protein: CASSLVVRAYEQYF. The CDR3 DNA reads TGTGCCAGCAGCTTAGTTGTCAGGGCCTACGAGCAGTACTTC.

V and J are TRBV7-9 and TRBJ1-4; a possible D gene is TRBD1 (6 bases). With 4 bases removed from V and 10 bases from J, the gap between germline ends came to 10 bases. The germline V gene has CDR1 SEHNR and CDR2 FQNEAQ (reference sequence). The CDR3 extends over 12 amino acids. CDR3 DNA: TGTGCCAGCAGCTCCTCAGGGGTAAAACTGTTTTTT. It specifies CASSSSGVKLFF.

The chain employs TRBV4-2 and TRBJ2-1, with 8 bases lining up with TRBD2. Losses at the gene ends were 4 bases for V and 0 bases for J; bases not matched to a gene: 8. This CDR3 region has 17 residues. CDR1 and CDR2 (germline): LGHNA, YNFKEQ. The CDR3 DNA reads TGTGCCAGCAGCCGACAGCGGGAGAGAAGCTCCTACAATGAGCAGTTCTTC. It yields the protein CASSRQRERSSYNEQFF.

The chain recombines TRBV5-6 with TRBJ2-5; tentative D call: TRBD1 (5 bases). The V gene's germline CDR1 is SGHDT and CDR2 YYEEEE. Deletions cut 4 bases from V and 2 bases from J, with 12 bases between. The length of the CDR3 is 14 residues. DNA of the CDR3: TGTGCCAGCAGCCCTACAGGAACGCAAGAGACCCAGTACTTC. Protein product: CASSPTGTQETQYF.

This chain links TRBV7-9 with TRBJ2-1, with D possibly being TRBD2 (7 bases). This CDR3 spans 17 amino acids. From germline, CDR1 is SEHNR and CDR2 FQNEAQ (reference sequence). The V gene lost 1 base and the J gene lost 7 bases, with 20 bases spanning the gap. For the CDR3, the DNA is TGTGCCAGCAGCTTAGGGAGACTAGTGGGGGGGACAAATGAGCAGTTCTTC. This gives the protein CASSLGRLVGGTNEQFF.

This chain uses TRBV18 with TRBJ1-1; perhaps TRBD1 as D (5 bases). Germline loops: CDR1 KGHSH, CDR2 LQKENI. With 6 bases removed from V and 1 base from J, the gap between germline ends came to 15 bases. This CDR3 is 15 amino acids long. The CDR3 here is CASSQATGRNTEAFF. The DNA for the CDR3 is TGTGCCAGCTCGCAAGCCACAGGCCGGAACACTGAAGCTTTCTTT.

The chain joins TRBV5-4 to TRBJ2-3, with 8 bases fitting TRBD2. V trimming: 3 bases; J trimming: 1 base; junction bases outside the gene matches: 7. The CDR3 is 16 residues long. Germline CDR1 SGHNT, CDR2 YYREEE (reference sequence). DNA for the CDR3: TGTGCCAGCAGCTCAACAGCGGGGGACCGCACAGATACGCAGTATTTT. Its protein is CASSSTAGDRTDTQYF.

The rearrangement uses TRBV12-5 and TRBJ1-1; D perhaps matches TRBD1 (5 bases). The V gene lost 6 bases and the J gene lost 1 base, with 9 bases spanning the gap. Germline loops: CDR1 LGHNT, CDR2 FRNRAP. CDR3 size: 13 residues. CDR3: CASGPTENTEAFF. The CDR3 DNA is TGTGCTAGTGGCCCGACAGAGAACACTGAAGCTTTCTTT.